The clone carrying this T cell receptor (beta chain) has only a few counts. The antigen is not known. The sample's time point: neoterminal ileum biopsy at postoperative endoscopy, about 6 months after surgery. There are 13 residues in the CDR3. V lost 4 bases and J lost 3; bases outside the gene matches: 2. Per the germline V gene, CDR1 is ENHRY and CDR2 is SYGVKD. This sample is drawn from a study of T cell repertoires in ileal Crohn's disease. Broader study findings: Clonality above 26.8% at surgery always came with endoscopic recurrence.

Clones were read by immunoSEQ multiplex PCR, and TCRdb kept only the in-frame ones, dropping some. The sample yields more than 60,000 clones, approximately 91% seen once. Source material: ileal tissue. The gene calls are TRBV10-3 and TRBJ1-1, with 7 bases lining up with TRBD1. This receptor was obtained from an adult with Crohn's disease. The CDR3 is CAISGDRDTEAFF. The CDR3 region has the DNA TGTGCCATCAGTGGAGACAGGGACACTGAAGCTTTCTTT.